This TCR beta chain was sequenced for a study of shared clonotypes between healthy human individuals. General study points: The donor pool, a small one, limited the genetic and exposure-history diversity represented. The four-donor shared clonotypes exceeded non-shared clonotypes in generation probability, with non-shared ones scoring lower.

As handled by the study authors: Quality scores were absent from the junction-only immunoSEQ sequences, so filtering differed. Sequencing was performed with immunoSEQ multiplex PCR; in TCRdb, only in-frame clones are kept and a portion is missing. For V, J and clone size, that table is used; D and trimming come from the DNA. The table lists roughly 2.4 million clones, around 95% of them singletons. Details on this clone: Its target is not known.

Healthy adults negative for HIV, lacking recent acute infections or vaccinations, served as donors. This receptor was identified in a man aged 18 to 30 in good health. Material for sequencing was naive CD4+ T cells sorted from blood. The subset is: CD45RA+ positively selected.

The CDR3 DNA reads as TGTGCCTGGAGTGTACCGGGCAAATTTAATGAAAAACTGTTTTTT. It encodes CAWSVPGKFNEKLFF. The chain recombines TRBV30 with TRBJ1-4; D unresolved. Germline V CDR1 and CDR2: GTSNPN, SVGIG (reference sequence). V lost 0 bases, J lost 4 bases, and 12 bases lay in between. The CDR3 sequence is 15 residues long.